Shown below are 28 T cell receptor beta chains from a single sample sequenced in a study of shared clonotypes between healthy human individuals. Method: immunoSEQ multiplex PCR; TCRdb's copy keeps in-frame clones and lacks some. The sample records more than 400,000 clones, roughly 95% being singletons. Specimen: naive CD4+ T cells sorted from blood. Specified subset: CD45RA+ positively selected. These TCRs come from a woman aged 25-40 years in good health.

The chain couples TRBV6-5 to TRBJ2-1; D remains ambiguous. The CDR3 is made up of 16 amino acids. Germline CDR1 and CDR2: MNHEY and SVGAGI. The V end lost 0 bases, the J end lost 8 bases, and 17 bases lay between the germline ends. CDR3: CASSYSPQEPAHEQFF. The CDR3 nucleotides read TGTGCCAGCAGTTACTCCCCTCAGGAACCAGCCCATGAGCAGTTCTTC.

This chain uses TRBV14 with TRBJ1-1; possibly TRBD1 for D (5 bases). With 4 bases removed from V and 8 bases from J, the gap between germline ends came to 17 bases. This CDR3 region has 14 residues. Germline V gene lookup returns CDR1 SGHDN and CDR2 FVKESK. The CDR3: CASSLILPPGEAFF. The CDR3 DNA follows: TGTGCCAGCAGCCTGATTTTACCCCCAGGGGAAGCTTTCTTT.

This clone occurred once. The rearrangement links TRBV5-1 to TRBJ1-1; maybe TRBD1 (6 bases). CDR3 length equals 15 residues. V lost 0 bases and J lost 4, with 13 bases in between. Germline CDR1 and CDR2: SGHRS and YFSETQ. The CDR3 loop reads CASSLEGVGGTEAFF. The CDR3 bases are TGCGCCAGCAGCTTGGAAGGGGTAGGGGGCACTGAAGCTTTCTTT.

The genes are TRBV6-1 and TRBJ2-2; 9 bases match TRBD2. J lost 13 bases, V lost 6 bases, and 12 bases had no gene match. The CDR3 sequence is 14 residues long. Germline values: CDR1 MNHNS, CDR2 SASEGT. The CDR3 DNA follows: TGTGCCAGCAGGGAGGGCGGGAGGGCCTCGGGGCTGTTTTTT. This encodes CASREGGRASGLFF.

CDR3 coding DNA: TGTGCCAGCAGCTTAAAAAGAACCTGGGGGCGCCCCCCAGATACGCAGTATTTT. This codes for CASSLKRTWGRPPDTQYF. The chain employs TRBV7-2 and TRBJ2-3; possibly TRBD1 for D (6 bases). Trimming cost V 2 bases and J 4 bases, with 22 bases left between them. Germline CDR1 and CDR2: SGHTA and FQGNSA. CDR3 length equals 18 residues.

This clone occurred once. DNA for the CDR3: TGCGCCAGCAGTGAGCACCTAGCGGGAGACACCGGGGAGCTGTTTTTT. It yields the protein CASSEHLAGDTGELFF. J is TRBJ2-2 and V is TRBV10-1, with 10 bases fitting TRBD2. The CDR3 contains 16 residues. Germline values: CDR1 WNHNN, CDR2 SYGVQD (reference sequence). With V trimmed by 2 bases and J by 3 bases, 3 bases remained unmatched.

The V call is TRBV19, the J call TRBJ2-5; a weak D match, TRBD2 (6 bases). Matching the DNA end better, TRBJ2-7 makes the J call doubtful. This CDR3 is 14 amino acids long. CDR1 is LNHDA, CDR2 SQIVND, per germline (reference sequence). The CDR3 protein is CASSIDPASDEQYF. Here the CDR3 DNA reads TGTGCCAGTAGTATAGATCCTGCTAGCGACGAGCAGTACTTC.

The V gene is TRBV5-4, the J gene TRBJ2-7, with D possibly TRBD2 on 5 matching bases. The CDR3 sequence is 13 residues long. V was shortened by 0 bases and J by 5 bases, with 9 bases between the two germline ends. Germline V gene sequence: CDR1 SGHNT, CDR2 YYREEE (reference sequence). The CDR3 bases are TGTGCCAGCAGCTTGGTGGGTAGCGACGAGCAGTACTTC. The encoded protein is CASSLVGSDEQYF.

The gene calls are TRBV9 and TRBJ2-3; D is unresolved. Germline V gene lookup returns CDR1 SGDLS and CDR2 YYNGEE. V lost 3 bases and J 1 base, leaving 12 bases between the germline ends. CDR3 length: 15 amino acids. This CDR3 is CASSGTVMGTDTQYF. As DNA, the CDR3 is TGTGCCAGCAGCGGCACCGTTATGGGCACAGATACGCAGTATTTT.

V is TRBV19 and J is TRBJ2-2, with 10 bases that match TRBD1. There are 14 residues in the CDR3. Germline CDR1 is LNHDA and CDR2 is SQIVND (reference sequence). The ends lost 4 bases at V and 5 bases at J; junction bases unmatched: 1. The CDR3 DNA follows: TGTGCCAGTAGTAGACAGGGGGCTACCGGGGAGCTGTTTTTT. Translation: CASSRQGATGELFF.

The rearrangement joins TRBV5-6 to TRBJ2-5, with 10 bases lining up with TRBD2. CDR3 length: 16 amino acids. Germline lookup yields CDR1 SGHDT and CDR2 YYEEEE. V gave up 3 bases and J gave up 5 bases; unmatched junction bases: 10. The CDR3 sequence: CASSSLAGVDWETQYF. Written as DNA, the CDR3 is TGTGCCAGCAGCTCCCTAGCGGGAGTTGATTGGGAGACCCAGTACTTC.

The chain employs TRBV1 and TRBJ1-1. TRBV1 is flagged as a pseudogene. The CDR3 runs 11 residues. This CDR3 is CTSSQSPVAFF. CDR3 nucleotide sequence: TGCACCAGCAGCCAATCCCCTGTAGCTTTCTTT.

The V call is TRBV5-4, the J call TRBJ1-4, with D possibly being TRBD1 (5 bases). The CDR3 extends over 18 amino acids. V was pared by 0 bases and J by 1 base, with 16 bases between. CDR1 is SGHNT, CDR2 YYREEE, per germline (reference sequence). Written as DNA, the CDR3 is TGTGCCAGCAGCTTGGGCCCGGGAGACGGGGGAACTAATGAAAAACTGTTTTTT. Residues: CASSLGPGDGGTNEKLFF.

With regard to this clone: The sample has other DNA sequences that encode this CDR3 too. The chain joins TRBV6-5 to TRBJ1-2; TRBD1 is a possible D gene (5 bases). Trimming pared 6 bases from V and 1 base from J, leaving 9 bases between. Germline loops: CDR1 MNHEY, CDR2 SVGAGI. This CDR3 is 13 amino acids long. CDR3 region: CASSRDGNYGYTF. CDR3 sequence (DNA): TGTGCCAGCAGCCGGGACGGTAACTATGGCTACACCTTC.

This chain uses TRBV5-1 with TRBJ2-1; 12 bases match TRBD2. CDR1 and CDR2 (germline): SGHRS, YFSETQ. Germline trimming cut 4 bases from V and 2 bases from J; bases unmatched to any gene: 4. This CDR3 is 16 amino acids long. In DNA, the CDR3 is TGCGCCAGCAGCCTAACTAGCGGGGGGACCTACAATGAGCAGTTCTTC. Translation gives CASSLTSGGTYNEQFF. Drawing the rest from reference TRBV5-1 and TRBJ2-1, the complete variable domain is KAGVTQTPRYLIKTRGQQVTLSCSPISGHRSVSWYQQTPGQGLQFLFEYFSETQRNKGNFPGRFSGRQFSNSRSEMNVSTLELGDSALYLCASSLTSGGTYNEQFFGPGTRLTVL.

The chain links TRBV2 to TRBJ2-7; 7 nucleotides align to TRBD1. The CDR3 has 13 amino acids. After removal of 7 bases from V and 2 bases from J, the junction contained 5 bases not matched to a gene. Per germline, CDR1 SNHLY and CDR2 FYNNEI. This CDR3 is CASKPGQTYEQYF. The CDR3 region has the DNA TGTGCCAGCAAACCGGGACAGACCTACGAGCAGTACTTC.

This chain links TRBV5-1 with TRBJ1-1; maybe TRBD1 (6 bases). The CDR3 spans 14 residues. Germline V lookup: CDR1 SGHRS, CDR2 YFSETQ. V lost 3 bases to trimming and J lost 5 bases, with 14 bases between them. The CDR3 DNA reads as TGCGCCAGCAGCTCGAGACAGGCCGAAACTGAAGCTTTCTTT. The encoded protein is CASSSRQAETEAFF.

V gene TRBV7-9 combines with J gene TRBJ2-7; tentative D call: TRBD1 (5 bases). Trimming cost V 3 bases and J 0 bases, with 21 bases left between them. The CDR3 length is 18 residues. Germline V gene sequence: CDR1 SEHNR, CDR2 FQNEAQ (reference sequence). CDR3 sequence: CASSFHDVQAFSSYEQYF. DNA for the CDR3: TGTGCCAGCAGCTTTCACGATGTACAGGCCTTCTCCTCCTACGAGCAGTACTTC.

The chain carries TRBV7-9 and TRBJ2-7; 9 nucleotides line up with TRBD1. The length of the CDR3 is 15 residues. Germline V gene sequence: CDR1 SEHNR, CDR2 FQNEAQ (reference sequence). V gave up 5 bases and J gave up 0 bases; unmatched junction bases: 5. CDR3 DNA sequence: TGTGCCAGCAGCGAAGTGGGACAGGGCTCCTACGAGCAGTACTTC. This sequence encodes CASSEVGQGSYEQYF.

The CDR3 DNA sequence: TGTGCCAGCTCACAAGGTAGCGGGAACGAGCAGTACTTC. This sequence encodes CASSQGSGNEQYF. The chain employs TRBV18 and TRBJ2-7, with TRBD2 identical over 8 bases. The CDR3 is 13 amino acids. Germline lookup yields CDR1 KGHSH and CDR2 LQKENI. With V trimmed by 4 bases and J by 5 bases, 4 bases remained unmatched.

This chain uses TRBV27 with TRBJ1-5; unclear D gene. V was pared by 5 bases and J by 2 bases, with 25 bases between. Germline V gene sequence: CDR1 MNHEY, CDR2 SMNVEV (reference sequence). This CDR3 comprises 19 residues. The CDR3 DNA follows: TGTGCCAGCAGTCCAGATCGAGGGAGCCCCGGCCCGGGCAATCAGCCCCAGCATTTT. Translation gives CASSPDRGSPGPGNQPQHF.

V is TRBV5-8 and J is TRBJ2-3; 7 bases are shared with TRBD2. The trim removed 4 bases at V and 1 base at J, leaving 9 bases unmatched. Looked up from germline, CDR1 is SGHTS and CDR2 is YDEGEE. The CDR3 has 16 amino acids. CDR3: CASSPPGRGGTDTQYF. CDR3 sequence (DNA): TGTGCCAGCAGCCCGCCGGGGAGGGGAGGCACAGATACGCAGTATTTT. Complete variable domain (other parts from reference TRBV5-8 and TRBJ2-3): EAGVTQSPTHLIKTRGQQATLRCSPISGHTSVYWYQQALGLGLQFLLWYDEGEERNRGNFPPRFSGRQFPNYSSELNVNALELEDSALYLCASSPPGRGGTDTQYFGPGTRLTVL.

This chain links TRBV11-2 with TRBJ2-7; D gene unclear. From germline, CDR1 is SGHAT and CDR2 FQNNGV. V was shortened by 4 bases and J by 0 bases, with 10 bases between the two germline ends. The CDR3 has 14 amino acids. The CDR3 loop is CASSSGYSSYEQYF. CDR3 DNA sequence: TGTGCCAGCAGCTCAGGCTATAGCTCCTACGAGCAGTACTTC.

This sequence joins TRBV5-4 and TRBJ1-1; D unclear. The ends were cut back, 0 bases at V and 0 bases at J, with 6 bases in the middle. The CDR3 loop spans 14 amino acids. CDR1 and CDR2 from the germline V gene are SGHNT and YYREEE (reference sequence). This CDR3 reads CASSLEGLNTEAFF. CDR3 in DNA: TGTGCCAGCAGCTTGGAGGGTCTGAACACTGAAGCTTTCTTT.

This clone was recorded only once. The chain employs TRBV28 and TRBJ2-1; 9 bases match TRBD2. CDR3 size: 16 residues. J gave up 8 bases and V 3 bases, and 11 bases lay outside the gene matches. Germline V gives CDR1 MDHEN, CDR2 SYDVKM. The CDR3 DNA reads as TGTGCCAGCAGTTTGGGCGGGAGGGGGACTGTCTATGAGCAGTTCTTC. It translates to CASSLGGRGTVYEQFF. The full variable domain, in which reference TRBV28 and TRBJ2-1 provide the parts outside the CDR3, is DVKVTQSSRYLVKRTGEKVFLECVQDMDHENMFWYRQDPGLGLRLIYFSYDVKMKEKGDIPEGYSVSREKKERFSLILESASTNQTSMYLCASSLGGRGTVYEQFFGPGTRLTVL.

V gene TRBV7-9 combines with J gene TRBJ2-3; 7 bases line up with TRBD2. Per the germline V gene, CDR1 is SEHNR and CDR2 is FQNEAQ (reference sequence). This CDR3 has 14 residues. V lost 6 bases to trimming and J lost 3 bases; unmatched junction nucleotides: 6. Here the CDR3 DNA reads TGTGCCAGCAGGCGGGCTAGCGGAACAGATACGCAGTATTTT. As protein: CASRRASGTDTQYF.

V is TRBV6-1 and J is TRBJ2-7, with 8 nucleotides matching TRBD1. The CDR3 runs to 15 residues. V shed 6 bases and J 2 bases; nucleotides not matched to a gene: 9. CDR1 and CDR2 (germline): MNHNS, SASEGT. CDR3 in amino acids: CASRSGTGNPYEQYF. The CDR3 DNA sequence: TGTGCCAGCAGGAGTGGGACAGGAAATCCCTACGAGCAGTACTTC.

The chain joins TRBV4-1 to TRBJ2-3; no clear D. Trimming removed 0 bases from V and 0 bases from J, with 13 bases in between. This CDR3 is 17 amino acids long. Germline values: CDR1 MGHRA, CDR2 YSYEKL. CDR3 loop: CASSQDPILRSTDTQYF. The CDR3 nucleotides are TGCGCCAGCAGCCAAGACCCCATACTTCGTAGCACAGATACGCAGTATTTT.